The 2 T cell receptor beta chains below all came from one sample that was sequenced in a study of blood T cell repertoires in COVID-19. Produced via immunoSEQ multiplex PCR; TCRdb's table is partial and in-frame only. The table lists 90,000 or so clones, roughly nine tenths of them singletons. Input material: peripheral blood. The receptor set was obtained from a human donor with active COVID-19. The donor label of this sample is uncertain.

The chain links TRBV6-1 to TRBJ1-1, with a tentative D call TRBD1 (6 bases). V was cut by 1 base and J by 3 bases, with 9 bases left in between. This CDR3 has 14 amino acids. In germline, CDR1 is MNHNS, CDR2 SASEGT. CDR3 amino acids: CASSEVTGYTEAFF. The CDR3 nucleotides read TGTGCCAGCAGTGAAGTTACAGGGTACACTGAAGCTTTCTTT.

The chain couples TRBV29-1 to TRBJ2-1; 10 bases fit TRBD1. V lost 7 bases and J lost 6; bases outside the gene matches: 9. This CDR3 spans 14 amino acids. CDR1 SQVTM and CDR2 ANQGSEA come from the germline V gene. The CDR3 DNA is TGCAGCGCTCGACCGGGACAGGGGCTCAATGAGCAGTTCTTC. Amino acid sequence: CSARPGQGLNEQFF.